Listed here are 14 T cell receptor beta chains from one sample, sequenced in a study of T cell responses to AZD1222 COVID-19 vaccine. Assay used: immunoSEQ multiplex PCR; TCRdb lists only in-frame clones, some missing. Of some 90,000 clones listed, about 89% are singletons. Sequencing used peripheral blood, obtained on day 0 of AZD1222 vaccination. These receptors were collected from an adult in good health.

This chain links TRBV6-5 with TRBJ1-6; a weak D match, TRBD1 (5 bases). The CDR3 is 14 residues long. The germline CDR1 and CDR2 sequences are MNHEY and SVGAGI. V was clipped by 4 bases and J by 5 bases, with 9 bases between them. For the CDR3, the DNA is TGTGCCAGCAGTTCGACAGTCAATAATTCACCCCTCCACTTT. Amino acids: CASSSTVNNSPLHF.

CDR3 sequence reads: CASSSRSTDRVNEQFF. The CDR3 bases are TGTGCCAGCAGCTCCAGGTCCACAGACAGGGTGAATGAGCAGTTCTTC. This chain links TRBV7-2 with TRBJ2-1; 7 bases fit TRBD1. CDR1 and CDR2 from the germline V gene are SGHTA and FQGNSA. The J segment lost 7 bases and the V segment lost 4 bases, leaving 13 bases of the junction unmatched. This CDR3 is 16 amino acids long.

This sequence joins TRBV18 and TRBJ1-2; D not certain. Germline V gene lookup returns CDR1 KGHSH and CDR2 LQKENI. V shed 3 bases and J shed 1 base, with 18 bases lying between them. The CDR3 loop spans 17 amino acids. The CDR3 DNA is TGTGCCAGCTCACCCGACGATACGGGAATGGATAACTATGGCTACACCTTC. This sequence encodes CASSPDDTGMDNYGYTF.

CDR3 residues: CASSTPDRVGNEQFF. Written as DNA, the CDR3 is TGTGCCAGCAGCACCCCGGACAGGGTTGGCAATGAGCAGTTCTTC. This chain uses TRBV13 with TRBJ2-1; TRBD1 aligns across 8 bases. The CDR3 consists of 15 residues. Germline V lookup: CDR1 PRHDT, CDR2 FYEKMQ (reference sequence). J gave up 6 bases and V 5 bases, and 9 bases lay outside the gene matches.

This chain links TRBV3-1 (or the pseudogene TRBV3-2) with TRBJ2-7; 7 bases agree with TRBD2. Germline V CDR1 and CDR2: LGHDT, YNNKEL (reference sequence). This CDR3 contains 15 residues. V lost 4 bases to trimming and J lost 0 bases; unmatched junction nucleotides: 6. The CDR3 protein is CASSPVSSGSYEQYF. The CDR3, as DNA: TGTGCCAGCAGCCCTGTATCTAGCGGCTCCTACGAGCAGTACTTC.

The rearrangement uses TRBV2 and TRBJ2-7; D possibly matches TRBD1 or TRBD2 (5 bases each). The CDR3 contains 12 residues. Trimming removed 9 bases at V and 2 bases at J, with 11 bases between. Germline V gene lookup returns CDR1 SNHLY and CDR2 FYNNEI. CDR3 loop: CARRDDAYEQYF. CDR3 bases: TGTGCCAGAAGGGACGACGCCTACGAGCAGTACTTC.

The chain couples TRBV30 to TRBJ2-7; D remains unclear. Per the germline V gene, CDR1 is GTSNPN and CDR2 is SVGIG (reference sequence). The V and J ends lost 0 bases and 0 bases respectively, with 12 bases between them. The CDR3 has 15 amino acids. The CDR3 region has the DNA TGTGCCTGGAGTGTCGCGGCAGTCAGCTCCTACGAGCAGTACTTC. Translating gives CAWSVAAVSSYEQYF.

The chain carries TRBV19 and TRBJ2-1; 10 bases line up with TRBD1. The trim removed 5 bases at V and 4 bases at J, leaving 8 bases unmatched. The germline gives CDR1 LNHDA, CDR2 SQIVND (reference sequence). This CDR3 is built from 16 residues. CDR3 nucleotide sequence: TGTGCCAGTAGTCCGGGGACAGGGGCTTCTTACAATGAGCAGTTCTTC. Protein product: CASSPGTGASYNEQFF.

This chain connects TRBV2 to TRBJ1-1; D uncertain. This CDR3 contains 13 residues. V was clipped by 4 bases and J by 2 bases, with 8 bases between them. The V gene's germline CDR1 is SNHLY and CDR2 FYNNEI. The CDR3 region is CASSVTANTEAFF. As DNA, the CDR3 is TGTGCCAGCAGTGTGACGGCTAACACTGAAGCTTTCTTT.

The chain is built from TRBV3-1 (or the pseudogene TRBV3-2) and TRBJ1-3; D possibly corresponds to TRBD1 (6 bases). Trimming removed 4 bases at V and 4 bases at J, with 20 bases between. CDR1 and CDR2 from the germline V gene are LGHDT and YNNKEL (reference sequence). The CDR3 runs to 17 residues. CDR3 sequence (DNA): TGTGCCAGCAGCCTCTCGGATGCAGGGGCGGCCGGAAACACCATATATTTT. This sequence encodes CASSLSDAGAAGNTIYF.

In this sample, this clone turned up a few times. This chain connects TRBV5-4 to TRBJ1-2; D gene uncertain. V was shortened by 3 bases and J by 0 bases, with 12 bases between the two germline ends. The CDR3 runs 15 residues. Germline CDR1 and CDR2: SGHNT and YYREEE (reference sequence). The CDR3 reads CASSSVLSANYGYTF. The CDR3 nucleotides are TGTGCCAGCAGCTCCGTACTGAGCGCTAACTATGGCTACACCTTC.

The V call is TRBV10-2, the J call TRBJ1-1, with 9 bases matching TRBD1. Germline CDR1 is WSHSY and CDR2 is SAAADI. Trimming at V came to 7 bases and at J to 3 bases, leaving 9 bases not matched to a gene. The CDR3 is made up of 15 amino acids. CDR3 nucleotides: TGCGCCAGCACTGGACAGGGGAGTAGGCACACTGAAGCTTTCTTT. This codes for CASTGQGSRHTEAFF.

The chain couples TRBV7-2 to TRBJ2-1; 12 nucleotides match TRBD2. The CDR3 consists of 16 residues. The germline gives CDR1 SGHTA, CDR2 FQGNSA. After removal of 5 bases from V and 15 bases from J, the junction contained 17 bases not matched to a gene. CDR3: CASSPRRTSGAKALFF. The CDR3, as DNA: TGTGCCAGCAGCCCTAGAAGGACTAGCGGGGCGAAAGCTTTGTTCTTC.

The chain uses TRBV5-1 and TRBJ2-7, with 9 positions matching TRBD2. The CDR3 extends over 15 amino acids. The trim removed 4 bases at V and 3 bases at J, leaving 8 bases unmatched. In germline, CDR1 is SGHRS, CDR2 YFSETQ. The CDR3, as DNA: TGCGCCAGCAGCATGAATAGCGGGAGCTTCTACGAGCAGTACTTC. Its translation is CASSMNSGSFYEQYF.